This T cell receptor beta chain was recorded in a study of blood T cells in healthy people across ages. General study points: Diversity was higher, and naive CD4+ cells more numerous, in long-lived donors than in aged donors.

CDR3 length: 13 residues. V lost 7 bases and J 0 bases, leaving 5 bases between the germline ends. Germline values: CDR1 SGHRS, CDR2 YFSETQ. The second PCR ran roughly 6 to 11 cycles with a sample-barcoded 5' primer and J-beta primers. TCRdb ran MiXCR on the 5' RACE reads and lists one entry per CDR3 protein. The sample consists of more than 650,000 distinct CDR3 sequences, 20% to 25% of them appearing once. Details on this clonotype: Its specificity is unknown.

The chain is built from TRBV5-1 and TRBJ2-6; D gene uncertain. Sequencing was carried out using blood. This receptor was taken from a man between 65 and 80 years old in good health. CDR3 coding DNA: TGCGCCAGCCATGCCTCTGGGGCCAACGTCCTGACTTTC. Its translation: CASHASGANVLTF.